This T cell receptor (beta chain) was sequenced for a study of blood T cell repertoires in COVID-19. At the level of the study: Specimens from acute and convalescent COVID-19 originated in the United States, Italy and Spain. The cDNA or gDNA used as material had been derived from T cells, B-cell-depleted T cells, or PBMCs.

In the authors' methods: Nucleated cell number was recorded as an estimate derived from reference gene primer amplification. The repertoire was sequenced with immunoSEQ multiplex PCR; TCRdb's copy has only in-frame clones and lacks some. The V and J calls and clone size come from that table; D and trimming were worked out from the DNA. The sample carries 120,000 to 150,000 clones, 75% to 90% recorded once. CDR1 is LNHDA and CDR2 is SQIVND in the germline V gene (reference sequence). This CDR3 is 12 amino acids long. Trimming pared 5 bases from V and 10 bases from J, leaving 9 bases between. Recruited during active infection, patients (from Seattle) were subsequently followed longitudinally.

This sequence joins TRBV19 and TRBJ1-6; D not resolved. This TCR was sampled from a woman aged 55-70 years with COVID-19, enrolled during active disease. Material: peripheral blood. This CDR3 reads CASSGLGSPLHF. The CDR3 DNA sequence: TGTGCCAGTAGTGGACTGGGGTCACCCCTCCACTTT.